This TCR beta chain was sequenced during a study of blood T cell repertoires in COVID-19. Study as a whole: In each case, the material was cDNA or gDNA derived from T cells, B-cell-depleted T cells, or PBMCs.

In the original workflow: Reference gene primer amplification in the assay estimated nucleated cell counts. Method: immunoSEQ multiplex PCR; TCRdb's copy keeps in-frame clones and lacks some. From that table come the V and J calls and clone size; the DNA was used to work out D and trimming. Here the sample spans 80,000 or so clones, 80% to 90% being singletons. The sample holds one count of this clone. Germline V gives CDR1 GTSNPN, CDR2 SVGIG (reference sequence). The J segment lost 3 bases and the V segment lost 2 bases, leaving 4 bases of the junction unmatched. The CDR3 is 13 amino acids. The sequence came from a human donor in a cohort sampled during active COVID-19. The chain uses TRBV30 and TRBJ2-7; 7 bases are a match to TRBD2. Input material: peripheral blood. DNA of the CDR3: TGTGCCTGGAGTTCCCCTAGCGGCTACGAGCAGTACTTC. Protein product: CAWSSPSGYEQYF.